This TCR beta chain was sequenced for a study of long-term antiretroviral therapy in people with HIV. Findings and caveats of the study: An increase in diversity followed ART, yet levels stayed below transplant donor controls.

The CDR3 contains 18 residues. In germline, CDR1 is MDHEN, CDR2 SYDVKM. Unmatched junction bases numbered 13, after V lost 7 bases and J lost 2 bases. Remarks on this clone: The antigen is undetermined.

The assay used was immunoSEQ (version v3.0), run at survey level. Only in-frame clones appear in the TCRdb table, and some are missing; sequencing was by immunoSEQ multiplex PCR. The table shows some 28,000 clones, with approximately 88% occurring only once. Sample: unsorted PBMCs, taken 2.7 to 2.9 years after starting antiretroviral therapy. V gene TRBV28 combines with J gene TRBJ2-6; the match to TRBD1 covers 8 bases. The sequence was obtained from a man aged 25 to 45 with HIV. The CDR3 is CASTSPARGLAGANVLTF. The DNA of the CDR3 is TGTGCCAGCACCTCTCCGGCCAGGGGGCTTGCTGGGGCCAACGTCCTGACTTTC.